This TCR beta chain was documented in a study of response to subunit inactivated influenza vaccine. As for this clonotype: The antigen is undetermined.

CDR3 size: 13 residues. V was trimmed by 5 bases and J by 9 bases, leaving 14 bases between them. Per germline, CDR1 SGHAT and CDR2 FQNNGV. TCRdb used MiXCR to reprocess the RT-PCR reads, holding one entry per CDR3 protein. Altogether some 640,000 distinct CDR3 sequences are present, 11% to 15% being singletons, with the ten largest covering around 6.5%. Study findings and constraints: Few additional T cells are recruited per seasonal influenza vaccination, authors suggested.

The sequenced sample was PBMCs from blood, obtained 14 to 15 days before vaccination. The chain employs TRBV11-2 and TRBJ2-1; a possible D gene is TRBD1 (6 bases). This TCR derives from a man between 45 and 60 years old who received an inactivated influenza vaccine. The CDR3 region has the DNA TGTGCCAGCAGCCAAATAGTAGGGGGTGAGCAGTTCTTC. It translates to CASSQIVGGEQFF. Together with reference TRBV11-2 and TRBJ2-1, the CDR3 gives the full variable domain: EAGVAQSPRYKIIEKRQSVAFWCNPISGHATLYWYQQILGQGPKLLIQFQNNGVVDDSQLPKDRFSAERLKGVDSTLKIQPAKLEDSAVYLCASSQIVGGEQFFGPGTRLTVL.